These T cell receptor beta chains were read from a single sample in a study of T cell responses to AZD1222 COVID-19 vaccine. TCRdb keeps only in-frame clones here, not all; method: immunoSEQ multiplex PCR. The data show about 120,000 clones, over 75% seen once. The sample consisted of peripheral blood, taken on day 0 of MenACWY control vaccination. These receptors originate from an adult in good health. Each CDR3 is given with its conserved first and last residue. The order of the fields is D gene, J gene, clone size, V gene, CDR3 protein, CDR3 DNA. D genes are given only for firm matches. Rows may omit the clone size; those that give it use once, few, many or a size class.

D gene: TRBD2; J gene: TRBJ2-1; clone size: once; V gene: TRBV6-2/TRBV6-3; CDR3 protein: CASSSGTSGWGEQFF; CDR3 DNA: TGTGCCAGCAGTTCCGGGACTAGCGGTTGGGGTGAGCAGTTCTTC
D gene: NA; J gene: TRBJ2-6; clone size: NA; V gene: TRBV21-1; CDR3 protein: CASSKGPGQGASGANVLTF; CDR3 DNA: TGTGCCAGCAGCAAAGGGCCGGGACAGGGGGCTTCTGGGGCCAACGTCCTGACTTTC
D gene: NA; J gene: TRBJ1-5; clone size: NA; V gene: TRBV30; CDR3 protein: CAWSFRGGNQPQHF; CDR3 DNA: TGTGCCTGGAGTTTTCGGGGGGGGAATCAGCCCCAGCATTTT
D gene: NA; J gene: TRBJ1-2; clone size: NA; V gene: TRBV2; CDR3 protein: CASLNYQLANYGYTF; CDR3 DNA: TGTGCCAGTCTGAATTACCAGTTAGCTAACTATGGCTACACCTTC
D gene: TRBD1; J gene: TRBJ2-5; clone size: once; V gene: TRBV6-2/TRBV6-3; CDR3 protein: CASSYRRQGGETQYF; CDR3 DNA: TGTGCCAGCAGTTACAGGAGACAGGGGGGGGAGACCCAGTACTTC
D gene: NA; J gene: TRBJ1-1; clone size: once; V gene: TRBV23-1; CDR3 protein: CASSQSPPGLRGGLDTEAFF; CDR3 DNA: TGCGCCAGCAGTCAATCGCCGCCGGGCCTTCGGGGGGGGTTGGACACTGAAGCTTTCTTT
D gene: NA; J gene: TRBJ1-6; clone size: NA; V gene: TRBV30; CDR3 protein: CAWSGRVRMNSPLHF; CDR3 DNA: TGTGCCTGGAGCGGACGGGTACGGATGAATTCACCCCTCCACTTT
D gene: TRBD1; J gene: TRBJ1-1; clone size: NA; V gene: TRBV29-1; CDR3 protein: CSVAKGQGNTEAFF; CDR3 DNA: TGCAGCGTTGCCAAAGGACAGGGGAACACTGAAGCTTTCTTT
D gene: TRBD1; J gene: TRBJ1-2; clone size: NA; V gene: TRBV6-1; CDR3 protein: CASSARTGTPNYGYTF; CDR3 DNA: TGTGCCAGCAGTGCCCGGACAGGGACCCCCAACTATGGCTACACCTTC
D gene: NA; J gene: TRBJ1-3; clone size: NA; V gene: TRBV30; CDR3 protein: CAWSVQGGTPSGNTIYF; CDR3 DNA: TGTGCCTGGAGTGTACAAGGAGGGACTCCCTCTGGAAACACCATATATTTT
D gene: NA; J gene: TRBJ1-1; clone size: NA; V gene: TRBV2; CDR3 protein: CASSEMPNTEAFF; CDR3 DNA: TGTGCCAGCAGTGAAATGCCGAACACTGAAGCTTTCTTT